This T cell receptor (beta chain) was retrieved from a study of T-cell memory formation after mild COVID-19. Across the whole study: TCR clusters showed largely donor specificity. Overall study findings and caveats: CM and EM subsets held most contracting CD4+ clones; EMRA held CD8+ ones.

V lost 5 bases to trimming and J lost 2 bases, with 23 bases between them. Germline CDR1 and CDR2: SQVTM and ANQGSEA. The CDR3 sequence is 17 residues long. On this clonotype: The antigen remains unidentified.

TCRdb re-called the 5' RACE reads through MiXCR, storing one row per CDR3 protein. The sample lists under 650,000 distinct CDR3 sequences, 18% occurring once. The V gene is TRBV29-1, the J gene TRBJ2-3, with D maybe TRBD1 (5 bases). Sequencing was performed on PBMCs or a T cell subset sorted from them (not recorded which). The clonotype originates from an adult woman who had mild COVID-19 (a few samples of this study predate the infection). Cell type and time point are not known. The CDR3 DNA follows: TGCAGCGTTCCCAAACGGGCCGACAGACCCAACACAGATACGCAGTATTTT. This translates into CSVPKRADRPNTDTQYF.